The 27 T cell receptor beta chains presented below share a single source sample, sequenced in a study of human T cells and chemical hapten exposure. The library tagged each cDNA molecule with unique molecular identifiers. Each CDR3 protein gets one entry after TCRdb re-called the reads with MiXCR. The sample lists just under 4,500 distinct CDR3 sequences, around 48% occurring once. Treatment here: therapeutic diphenylcyclopropenone sensitization with weekly scalp DPC. The starting material was whole blood, obtained before DPC sensitization or 2, 6, or about 24 weeks after (not recorded which). These receptors were taken from an adult with alopecia areata. Some clones in this sample may be carry-over from other donors' samples. This table probably holds off-target reads from a library built for another chain.

This clonotype turned up a few times. The genes are TRBV11-2 and TRBJ2-4; D could derive from TRBD1 or TRBD2 (6 bases each). Per germline, CDR1 SGHAT and CDR2 FQNNGV. CDR3 size: 13 residues. The germline V and J ends were trimmed by 1 base and 8 bases, with 9 bases remaining between them. CDR3 sequence reads: CASSLAGEDIQYF. The CDR3 bases are TGTGCCAGCAGCTTAGCAGGGGAGGACATTCAGTACTTC.

The chain links TRBV5-1 to TRBJ2-2, with 7 bases fitting TRBD1. The CDR3 is made up of 16 amino acids. The V segment lost 4 bases and the J segment 0 bases; nucleotides outside the gene matches: 6. CDR1 and CDR2 (germline): SGHRS, YFSETQ. CDR3 in amino acids: CASSNRTGPNTGELFF. The CDR3 coding sequence is TGCGCCAGCAGCAACCGGACAGGACCGAACACCGGGGAGCTGTTTTTT.

The chain couples TRBV18 to TRBJ2-7; 9 bases agree with TRBD2. Trimming at V came to 3 bases and at J to 4 bases, leaving 10 bases not matched to a gene. The germline CDR1 and CDR2 sequences are KGHSH and LQKENI. The CDR3 is 16 amino acids. CDR3 residues: CASSPGLRGGPYEQYF. The CDR3 DNA follows: TGTGCCAGCTCACCCGGGTTGCGGGGGGGCCCGTACGAGCAGTACTTC.

The V gene is TRBV28, the J gene TRBJ2-5; no reliable D call. The V gene's germline CDR1 is MDHEN and CDR2 SYDVKM. The V and J ends lost 6 bases and 5 bases respectively, with 16 bases between them. This CDR3 comprises 14 residues. CDR3 region: CASSPGLAEETQYF. In nucleotides, the CDR3 is TGTGCCAGCAGCCCCGGGTTAGCTGAGGAGACCCAGTACTTC.

This clonotype has just a few counts. The V and J genes are TRBV7-6 and TRBJ2-3; 9 bases are shared with TRBD2. This CDR3 is built from 13 residues. The germline gives CDR1 SGHVS, CDR2 FNYEAQ. Trimming took 5 bases from V and 7 from J; bases not matched to a gene: 4. CDR3 DNA: TGTGCCAGCAGCGCTGGGACTAGCAATACGCAGTATTTT. Protein: CASSAGTSNTQYF.

This clonotype was seen a handful of times. This sequence joins TRBV7-8 and TRBJ2-7; the match to TRBD2 covers 10 bases. The V gene's germline CDR1 is SGHVS and CDR2 FQNEAQ. This CDR3 spans 14 amino acids. Losses at the gene ends were 5 bases for V and 3 bases for J; bases not matched to a gene: 4. The CDR3 bases are TGTGCCAGCAGCCCCGGGACTAGCGTCTACGAGCAGTACTTC. Translation: CASSPGTSVYEQYF.

Only a few counts were recorded for this clonotype. This chain uses TRBV5-1 with TRBJ2-7; tentative D call: TRBD1 (5 bases). This CDR3 has 15 amino acids. In germline, CDR1 is SGHRS, CDR2 YFSETQ. Trimming pared 0 bases from V and 2 bases from J, leaving 12 bases between. The CDR3 nucleotides read TGCGCCAGCAGCTTGGGACAGTCTGGGCCCTACGAGCAGTACTTC. As protein: CASSLGQSGPYEQYF. Together with reference TRBV5-1 and TRBJ2-7, the CDR3 gives the full variable domain: KAGVTQTPRYLIKTRGQQVTLSCSPISGHRSVSWYQQTPGQGLQFLFEYFSETQRNKGNFPGRFSGRQFSNSRSEMNVSTLELGDSALYLCASSLGQSGPYEQYFGPGTRLTVT.

The chain is built from TRBV27 and TRBJ2-7; 9 nucleotides align to TRBD1. There are 15 residues in the CDR3. Germline assignment: CDR1 MNHEY and CDR2 SMNVEV (reference sequence). Unmatched junction bases numbered 4, after V lost 3 bases and J lost 1 base. This chain's CDR3 is CASSFYGTGSYEQYF. The CDR3 DNA sequence: TGTGCCAGCAGTTTCTACGGGACAGGGTCCTACGAGCAGTACTTC.

This clonotype turned up a few times. The chain has TRBV6-1 and TRBJ2-6, with D perhaps being TRBD1 or TRBD2 (5 bases each). CDR1 and CDR2 from the germline V gene are MNHNS and SASEGT. V lost 8 bases and J 0 bases, leaving 8 bases between the germline ends. The CDR3 sequence is 14 residues long. CDR3 DNA: TGTGCCAGCGCTGGGGGCTCTGGGGCCAACGTCCTGACTTTC. Translation gives CASAGGSGANVLTF.

This clonotype occurred a few times. The chain employs TRBV6-5 and TRBJ2-3; TRBD1 matches at 9 bases. The J segment lost 1 base and the V segment lost 6 bases, leaving 2 bases of the junction unmatched. The CDR3 is made up of 14 amino acids. Germline-derived CDR1 and CDR2 are MNHEY and SVGAGI. CDR3 in amino acids: CASRRDRGTDTQYF. CDR3 bases: TGTGCCAGCAGGCGGGACAGGGGCACAGATACGCAGTATTTT.

This chain connects TRBV25-1 to TRBJ2-6; D is possibly TRBD1 (6 bases). The ends were cut back, 1 base at V and 1 base at J, with 14 bases in the middle. The germline V gene encodes CDR1 MGHDK and CDR2 SYGVNS. The CDR3 has 18 residues. This CDR3 is CASSEFEGVTSGANVLTF. The CDR3 DNA reads as TGTGCCAGCAGTGAATTCGAGGGGGTAACGTCTGGGGCCAACGTCCTGACTTTC.

The V call is TRBV18, the J call TRBJ2-7, with D hard to call. Trimming pared 2 bases from V and 2 bases from J, leaving 10 bases between. The CDR3 totals 14 residues. Germline CDR1 reads KGHSH; CDR2 reads LQKENI. Written as DNA, the CDR3 is TGTGCCAGCTCACCATCGGCGGACCCCTACGAGCAGTACTTC. Translating gives CASSPSADPYEQYF.

This chain joins TRBV20-1 and TRBJ2-2; 9 bases fit TRBD1. This CDR3 has 14 residues. Per germline, CDR1 DFQATT and CDR2 SNEGSKA (reference sequence). V lost 6 bases to trimming and J lost 2 bases; unmatched junction nucleotides: 4. CDR3 sequence (DNA): TGCAGTGCCGAGGACAGGGGTAACACCGGGGAGCTGTTTTTT. It is translated as CSAEDRGNTGELFF.

This chain uses TRBV12-3 or TRBV12-4 with TRBJ2-6; D uncertain. With 2 bases removed from V and 12 bases from J, the gap between germline ends came to 11 bases. CDR3 length equals 13 residues. The CDR3: CASSLHPSGVLTF. CDR3 bases: TGTGCCAGCAGTTTACATCCCTCGGGCGTCCTGACTTTC.

This clonotype showed up just a few times. The chain employs TRBV5-5 and TRBJ2-3; D unclear. The germline CDR1 and CDR2 sequences are SGHKS and YYEKEE (reference sequence). The length of the CDR3 is 13 residues. With 0 bases removed from V and 4 bases from J, the gap between germline ends came to 6 bases. The CDR3 region is CASSLDFSDTQYF. CDR3 DNA sequence: TGTGCCAGCAGCTTGGATTTTTCAGATACGCAGTATTTT.

This chain links TRBV6-1 with TRBJ2-3; no firm D call. CDR1 MNHNS and CDR2 SASEGT come from the germline V gene. The CDR3 loop spans 12 amino acids. Deletions cut 7 bases from V and 6 bases from J, with 11 bases between. The CDR3 loop reads CASTYWSDTQYF. The CDR3 bases are TGTGCCAGCACTTACTGGTCCGATACGCAGTATTTT.

This clonotype was counted between two and nine times. The V call is TRBV6-2 or TRBV6-3, the J call TRBJ2-5; no clear D gene. CDR3 length: 14 amino acids. CDR1 and CDR2 from the germline V gene are MNHEY and SVGEGT. V shed 2 bases and J shed 2 bases, with 9 bases lying between them. As DNA, the CDR3 is TGTGCCAGCAGTTACAGAGCAGAGCAAGAGACCCAGTACTTC. The encoded protein is CASSYRAEQETQYF.

This clonotype was counted only a few times. This sequence joins TRBV6-5 and TRBJ2-7; no clear D. V lost 0 bases and J lost 5, with 5 bases in between. CDR3 size: 12 residues. Germline CDR1 MNHEY, CDR2 SVGAGI. CDR3 sequence (DNA): TGTGCCAGCAGTTACTCATCGGACGAGCAGTACTTC. This sequence encodes CASSYSSDEQYF.

This clonotype has just a few counts. The chain carries TRBV5-6 and TRBJ1-2; D is unclear. The CDR3 covers 14 residues. The V gene's germline CDR1 is SGHDT and CDR2 YYEEEE. V lost 2 bases and J lost 2, with 10 bases in between. This CDR3 is CASSLKGRNYGYTF. The CDR3 DNA sequence: TGTGCCAGCAGCTTAAAAGGGAGGAACTATGGCTACACCTTC. Drawing the rest from reference TRBV5-6 and TRBJ1-2, the complete variable domain is DAGVTQSPTHLIKTRGQQVTLRCSPKSGHDTVSWYQQALGQGPQFIFQYYEEEERQRGNFPDRFSGHQFPNYSSELNVNALLLGDSALYLCASSLKGRNYGYTFGSGTRLTVV.

This clonotype was picked up a small number of times. The chain couples TRBV28 to TRBJ2-7, with unresolved D. The CDR3 length is 14 residues. The V end lost 5 bases, the J end lost 5 bases, and 16 bases lay between the germline ends. CDR1 is MDHEN and CDR2 is SYDVKM in the germline V gene. CDR3 nucleotides: TGTGCCAGCAGTCCTTTCCGGGCAGGCGACGAGCAGTACTTC. Its protein is CASSPFRAGDEQYF.

This clonotype was seen only a few times. V gene TRBV19 combines with J gene TRBJ2-1; 7 bases fit TRBD2. V lost 6 bases to trimming and J lost 8 bases; unmatched junction nucleotides: 7. Germline CDR1 LNHDA, CDR2 SQIVND (reference sequence). This CDR3 is 13 amino acids long. This CDR3 is CASRASGIDEQFF. As DNA, the CDR3 is TGTGCCAGTAGGGCTAGCGGTATCGATGAGCAGTTCTTC. The complete variable domain, with remaining parts taken from reference TRBV19 and TRBJ2-1, reads DGGITQSPKYLFRKEGQNVTLSCEQNLNHDAMYWYRQDPGQGLRLIYYSQIVNDFQKGDIAEGYSVSREKKESFPLTVTSAQKNPTAFYLCASRASGIDEQFFGPGTRLTVL.

The chain joins TRBV6-5 to TRBJ2-7; D could derive from TRBD1 or TRBD2 (5 bases each). Germline lookup yields CDR1 MNHEY and CDR2 SVGAGI. V was cut by 7 bases and J by 0 bases, with 19 bases left in between. The CDR3 is 16 amino acids. This chain's CDR3 is CASTPLWGRSSYEQYF. CDR3 coding DNA: TGTGCCAGCACCCCGCTATGGGGACGGAGCTCCTACGAGCAGTACTTC.

The CDR3 nucleotides are TGTGCCAGCAGCTTTGCAATAAGCACCGGGGAGCTGTTTTTT. Residues: CASSFAISTGELFF. The V call is TRBV7-9, the J call TRBJ2-2; D gene unclear. There are 14 residues in the CDR3. V was clipped by 3 bases and J by 4 bases, with 9 bases between them. CDR1 and CDR2 from the germline V gene are SEHNR and FQNEAQ (reference sequence).

This clonotype was seen a handful of times. J is TRBJ1-1 and V is TRBV7-2; TRBD1 is a possible D gene (6 bases). The germline V gene has CDR1 SGHTA and CDR2 FQGNSA. The CDR3 sequence is 16 residues long. Trimming left V 0 bases short and J 0 bases short, with 11 bases between. The CDR3 bases are TGTGCCAGCAGCTTAGCGTTGGACAGCTTGAACACTGAAGCTTTCTTT. This codes for CASSLALDSLNTEAFF.

The chain recombines TRBV28 with TRBJ2-5; no firm D call. Trimming took 6 bases from V and 5 from J, leaving 10 bases between them. From germline, CDR1 is MDHEN and CDR2 SYDVKM. This CDR3 is 12 amino acids long. In DNA, the CDR3 is TGTGCCAGCAGGGGCGGTGATGAGACCCAGTACTTC. It codes for CASRGGDETQYF.

This chain uses TRBV21-1 with TRBJ2-7; the D call TRBD2 from the table was never checked on the DNA. TRBV21-1 is a listed pseudogene. The CDR3 covers 13 residues. In DNA form, the CDR3 reads TGTGCCAGCAGACTAGCGGGACTCTACGAGCAGTACTTC. Translation: CASRLAGLYEQYF.

This clonotype was detected a few times. The chain couples TRBV11-2 to TRBJ2-3; 9 positions match TRBD1. V trimming: 7 bases; J trimming: 4 bases; junction bases outside the gene matches: 9. The CDR3 has 15 residues. Germline lookup yields CDR1 SGHAT and CDR2 FQNNGV. The CDR3 sequence is CASIVKGQGADTQYF. CDR3 sequence (DNA): TGTGCCAGCATAGTCAAGGGACAGGGAGCAGATACGCAGTATTTT.